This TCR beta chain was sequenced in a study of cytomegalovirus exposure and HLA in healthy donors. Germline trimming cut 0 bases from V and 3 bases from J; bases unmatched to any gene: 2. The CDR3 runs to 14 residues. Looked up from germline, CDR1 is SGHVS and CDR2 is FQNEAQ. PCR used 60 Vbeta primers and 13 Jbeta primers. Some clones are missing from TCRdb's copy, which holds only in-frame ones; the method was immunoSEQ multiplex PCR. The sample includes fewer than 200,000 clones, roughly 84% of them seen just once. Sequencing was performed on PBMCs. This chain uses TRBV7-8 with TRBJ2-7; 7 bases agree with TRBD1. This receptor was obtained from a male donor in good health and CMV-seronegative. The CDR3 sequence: CASSLADRVYEQYF. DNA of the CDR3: TGTGCCAGCAGCTTAGCCGACAGGGTCTACGAGCAGTACTTC. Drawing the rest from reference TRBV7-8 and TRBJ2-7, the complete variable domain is GAGVSQSPRYKVAKRGQDVALRCDPISGHVSLFWYQQALGQGPEFLTYFQNEAQLDKSGLPSDRFFAERPEGSVSTLKIQRTQQEDSAVYLCASSLADRVYEQYFGPGTRLTVT.